The present T cell receptor (beta chain) was sequenced within a study of shared clonotypes between healthy human individuals. J was trimmed by 3 bases and V by 5 bases; bases with no gene match: 3. Per the germline V gene, CDR1 is SNHLY and CDR2 is FYNNEI. The CDR3 consists of 14 residues. For every subset, genomic DNA was evenly distributed across several immunoSEQ plates. Sequencing used immunoSEQ multiplex PCR; TCRdb keeps in-frame clones, though not all of them. The sample comprises 450,000 to 500,000 clones, 78% of which are singletons, and approximately 12% rests with the top ten. The sequenced material came from PBMCs. The receptor was isolated from a woman aged 40 to 50 in good health. Some clones in this sample may be carry-over from other donors' samples. The J gene is TRBJ2-2, the V gene TRBV2; TRBD1 matches at 7 bases. CDR3 sequence (DNA): TGTGCCAGCAGTAGGGGGCTAGACACCGGGGAGCTGTTTTTT. It translates to CASSRGLDTGELFF.